The entry below gives a single T cell receptor beta chain sequence along with its context. Unmatched junction bases numbered 4, after V lost 5 bases and J lost 3 bases. Germline values: CDR1 SGHVS, CDR2 FQNEAQ. The CDR3 has 14 residues. Data came from immunoSEQ multiplex PCR; TCRdb stores just in-frame clones and leaves some out. Among 55,000 to 85,000 clones listed, roughly nine tenths were seen once. This sample stems from a study of OX40 agonist ivuxolimab in advanced cancers. The sequence was obtained from an adult with an advanced solid tumor such as melanoma, head and neck, liver or kidney cancer. Specimen: CD4+ or CD8+ T cells sorted from blood, collected in a trial of the OX40 agonist ivuxolimab. The rearrangement uses TRBV7-8 and TRBJ1-1; TRBD1 agrees at 9 bases. The CDR3 nucleotides read TGTGCCAGCAGCCCGAGACAGGGGGACACTGAAGCTTTCTTT. It specifies CASSPRQGDTEAFF.